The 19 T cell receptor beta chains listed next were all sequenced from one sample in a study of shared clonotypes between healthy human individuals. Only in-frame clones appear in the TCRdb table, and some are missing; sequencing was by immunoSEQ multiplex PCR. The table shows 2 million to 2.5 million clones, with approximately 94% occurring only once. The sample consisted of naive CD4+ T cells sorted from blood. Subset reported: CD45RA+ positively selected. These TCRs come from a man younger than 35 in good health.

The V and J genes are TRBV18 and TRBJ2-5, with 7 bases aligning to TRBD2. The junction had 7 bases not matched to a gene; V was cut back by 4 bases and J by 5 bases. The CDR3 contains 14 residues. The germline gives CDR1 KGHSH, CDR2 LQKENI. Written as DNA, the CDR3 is TGTGCCAGCTCACGGTCGGGGGGTCCGGAGACCCAGTACTTC. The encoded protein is CASSRSGGPETQYF.

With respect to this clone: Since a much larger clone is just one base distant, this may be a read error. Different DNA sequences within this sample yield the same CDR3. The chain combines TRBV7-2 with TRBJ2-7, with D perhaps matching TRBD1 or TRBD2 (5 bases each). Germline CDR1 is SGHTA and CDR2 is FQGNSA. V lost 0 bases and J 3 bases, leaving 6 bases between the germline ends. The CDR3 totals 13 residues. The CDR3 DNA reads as TGTGCCAGCAGCTTAGCGGGGGACTACGAGCAGTACTTC. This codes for CASSLAGDYEQYF. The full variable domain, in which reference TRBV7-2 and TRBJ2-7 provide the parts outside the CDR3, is GAGVSQSPSNKVTEKGKDVELRCDPISGHTALYWYRQSLGQGLEFLIYFQGNSAPDKSGLPSDRFSAERTGGSVSTLTIQRTQQEDSAVYLCASSLAGDYEQYFGPGTRLTVT.

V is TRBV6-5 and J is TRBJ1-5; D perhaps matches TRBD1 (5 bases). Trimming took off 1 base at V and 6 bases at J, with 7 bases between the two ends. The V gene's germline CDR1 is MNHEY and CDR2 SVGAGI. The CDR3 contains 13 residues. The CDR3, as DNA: TGTGCCAGCAGTTACTGGAGGGGTCAGCCCCAGCATTTT. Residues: CASSYWRGQPQHF.

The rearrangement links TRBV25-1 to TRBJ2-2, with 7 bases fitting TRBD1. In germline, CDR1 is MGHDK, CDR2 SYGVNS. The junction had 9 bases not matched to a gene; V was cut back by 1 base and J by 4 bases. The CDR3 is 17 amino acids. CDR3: CASSESKQGLGTGELFF. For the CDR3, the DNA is TGTGCCAGCAGTGAATCCAAACAGGGGCTCGGCACCGGGGAGCTGTTTTTT.

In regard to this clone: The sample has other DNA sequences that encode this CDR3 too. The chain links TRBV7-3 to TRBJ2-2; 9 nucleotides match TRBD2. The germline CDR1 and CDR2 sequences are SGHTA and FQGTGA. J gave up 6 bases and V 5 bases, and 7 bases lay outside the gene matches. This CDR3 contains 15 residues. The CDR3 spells CASSPGLAGSGELFF. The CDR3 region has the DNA TGTGCCAGCAGCCCAGGGCTAGCGGGGTCCGGGGAGCTGTTTTTT.

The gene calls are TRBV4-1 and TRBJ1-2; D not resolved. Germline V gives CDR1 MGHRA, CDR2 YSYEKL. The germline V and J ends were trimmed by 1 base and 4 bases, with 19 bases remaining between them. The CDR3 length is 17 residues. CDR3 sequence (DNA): TGCGCCAGCAGCCAAGTGAACACCGTCTTAGTAGGCTATGGCTACACCTTC. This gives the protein CASSQVNTVLVGYGYTF.

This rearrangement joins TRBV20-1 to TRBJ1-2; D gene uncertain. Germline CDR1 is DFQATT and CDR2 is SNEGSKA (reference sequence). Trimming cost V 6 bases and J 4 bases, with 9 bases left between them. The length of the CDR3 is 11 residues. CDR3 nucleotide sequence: TGCAGTGCACCGAGGACCTATGGCTACACCTTC. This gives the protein CSAPRTYGYTF.

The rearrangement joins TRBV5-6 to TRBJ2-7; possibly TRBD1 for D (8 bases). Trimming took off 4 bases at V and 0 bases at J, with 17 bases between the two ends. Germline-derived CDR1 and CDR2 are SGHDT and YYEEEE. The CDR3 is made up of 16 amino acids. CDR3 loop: CASSVTGGVYSYEQYF. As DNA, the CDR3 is TGTGCCAGCAGCGTCACAGGGGGGGTCTACTCCTACGAGCAGTACTTC.

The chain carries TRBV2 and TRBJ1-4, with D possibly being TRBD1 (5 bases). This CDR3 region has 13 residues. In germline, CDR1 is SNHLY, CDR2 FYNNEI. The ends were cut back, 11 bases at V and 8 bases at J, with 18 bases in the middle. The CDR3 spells CAGGISGREKLFF. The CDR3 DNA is TGTGCCGGGGGGATATCTGGCAGGGAAAAACTGTTTTTT.

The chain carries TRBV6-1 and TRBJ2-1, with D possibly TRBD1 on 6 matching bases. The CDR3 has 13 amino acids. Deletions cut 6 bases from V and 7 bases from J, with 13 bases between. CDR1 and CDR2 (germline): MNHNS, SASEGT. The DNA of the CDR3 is TGTGCCAGCAGCCGCCAGACAGGTAATGAGCAGTTCTTC. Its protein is CASSRQTGNEQFF.

The CDR3 loop reads CASSSPLLADTQYF. The CDR3 nucleotides are TGTGCCAGCAGCTCCCCGCTGCTCGCAGATACGCAGTATTTT. V is TRBV7-9 and J is TRBJ2-3, with unresolved D. This CDR3 is 14 amino acids long. The V end lost 4 bases, the J end lost 4 bases, and 12 bases lay between the germline ends. The germline V gene encodes CDR1 SEHNR and CDR2 FQNEAQ (reference sequence).

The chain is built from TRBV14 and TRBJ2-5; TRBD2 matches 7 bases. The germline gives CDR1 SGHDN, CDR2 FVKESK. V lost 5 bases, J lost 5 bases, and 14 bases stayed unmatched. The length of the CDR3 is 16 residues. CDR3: CASSSRGGSPWETQYF. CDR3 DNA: TGTGCCAGCAGCTCGCGAGGCGGGAGCCCATGGGAGACCCAGTACTTC.

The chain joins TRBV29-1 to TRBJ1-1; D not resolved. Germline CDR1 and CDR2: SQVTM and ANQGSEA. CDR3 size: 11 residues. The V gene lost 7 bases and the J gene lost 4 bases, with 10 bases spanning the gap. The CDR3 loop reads CSGGGLTEAFF. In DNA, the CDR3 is TGCAGCGGCGGCGGTCTCACTGAAGCTTTCTTT.

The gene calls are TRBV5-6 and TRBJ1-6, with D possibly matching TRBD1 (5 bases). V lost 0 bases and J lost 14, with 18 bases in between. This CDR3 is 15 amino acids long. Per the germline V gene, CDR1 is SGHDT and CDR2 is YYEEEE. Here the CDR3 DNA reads TGTGCCAGCAGCTTGGAGCGGGGACCCGCCGGAACCCTCCACTTT. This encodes CASSLERGPAGTLHF.

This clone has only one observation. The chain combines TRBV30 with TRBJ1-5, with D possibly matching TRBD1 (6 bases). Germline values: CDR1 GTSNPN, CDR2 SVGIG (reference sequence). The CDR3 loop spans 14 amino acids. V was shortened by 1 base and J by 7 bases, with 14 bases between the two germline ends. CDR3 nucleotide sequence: TGTGCCTGGAGTGGAACAGGGCAGGGACAGCCCCAGCATTTT. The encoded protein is CAWSGTGQGQPQHF.

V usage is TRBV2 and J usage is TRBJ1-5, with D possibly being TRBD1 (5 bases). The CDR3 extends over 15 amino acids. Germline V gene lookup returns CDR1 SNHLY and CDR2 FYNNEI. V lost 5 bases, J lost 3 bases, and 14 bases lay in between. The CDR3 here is CASSTGQGNNQPQHF. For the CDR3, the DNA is TGTGCCAGCAGTACGGGGCAGGGTAACAATCAGCCCCAGCATTTT.

CDR3 in DNA: TGTGCCAGCTCACCAGGGACGAGGCTAAACGCTGAAGCTTTCTTT. Protein sequence: CASSPGTRLNAEAFF. V is TRBV18 and J is TRBJ1-1; D possibly corresponds to TRBD1 (5 bases). Per the germline V gene, CDR1 is KGHSH and CDR2 is LQKENI. V lost 2 bases to trimming and J lost 6 bases, with 16 bases between them. This CDR3 is 15 amino acids long.

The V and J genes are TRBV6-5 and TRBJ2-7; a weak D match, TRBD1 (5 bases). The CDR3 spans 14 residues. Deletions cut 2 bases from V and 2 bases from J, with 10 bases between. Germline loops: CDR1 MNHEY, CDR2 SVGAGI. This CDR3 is CASSYTLGAYEQYF. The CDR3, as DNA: TGTGCCAGCAGTTACACCCTAGGGGCCTACGAGCAGTACTTC.

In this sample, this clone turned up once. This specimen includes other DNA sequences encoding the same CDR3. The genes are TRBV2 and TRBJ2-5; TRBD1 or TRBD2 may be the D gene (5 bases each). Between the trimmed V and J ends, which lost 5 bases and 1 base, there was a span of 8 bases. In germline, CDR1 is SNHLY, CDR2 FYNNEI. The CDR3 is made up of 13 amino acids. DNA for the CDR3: TGTGCCAGCAGTAGGGACCTCCAAGAGACCCAGTACTTC. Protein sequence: CASSRDLQETQYF.